These 2 T cell receptor beta chains originate from one sample sequenced in a study of OX40 agonist ivuxolimab in advanced cancers. TCRdb's copy holds only in-frame clones and misses some; the assay was immunoSEQ multiplex PCR. The data show roughly 69,000 clones, around 90% seen once. The input for sequencing was CD4+ or CD8+ T cells sorted from blood, taken in a trial of the OX40 agonist ivuxolimab. Receptors originate from an adult with an advanced solid tumor such as melanoma, head and neck, liver or kidney cancer.

The chain employs TRBV29-1 and TRBJ2-1; TRBD1 is a possible D gene (5 bases). The V end lost 3 bases, the J end lost 5 bases, and 11 bases lay between the germline ends. Germline assignment: CDR1 SQVTM and CDR2 ANQGSEA. The CDR3 spans 13 residues. CDR3 residues: CSVDEQDNNEQFF. CDR3 DNA: TGCAGCGTTGACGAACAGGATAACAATGAGCAGTTCTTC.

The chain combines TRBV6-5 with TRBJ1-3; D gene ambiguous. Trimming removed 6 bases from V and 3 bases from J, with 6 bases in between. This CDR3 is 12 amino acids long. Germline V gene sequence: CDR1 MNHEY, CDR2 SVGAGI. The CDR3 is CASRNSGNTIYF. The CDR3 region has the DNA TGTGCCAGCAGAAACAGTGGAAACACCATATATTTT.